Below, 10 T cell receptor beta chains from the same sample are listed, as sequenced in a study of control samples from healthy donors and cancer patients. Assay used: immunoSEQ multiplex PCR; TCRdb lists only in-frame clones, some missing. The sample lists approximately 120,000 clones; 85% to 90% were seen once. Sequencing was done on a sample of blood. The receptors come from a woman aged 45-59 years in good health.

This clone was picked up a small number of times. The chain recombines TRBV2 with TRBJ1-2, with D possibly TRBD1 on 6 matching bases. The CDR3 loop spans 15 amino acids. Germline assignment: CDR1 SNHLY and CDR2 FYNNEI. Between the trimmed V and J ends, which lost 5 bases and 2 bases, there was a span of 15 bases. DNA of the CDR3: TGTGCCAGCAGTCCCGACGGGGGGCTCAACTATGGCTACACCTTC. This translates into CASSPDGGLNYGYTF.

The V call is TRBV10-3, the J call TRBJ1-5; 10 nucleotides align to TRBD1. The CDR3 has 15 amino acids. The germline V gene encodes CDR1 ENHRY and CDR2 SYGVKD. Trimming cost V 6 bases and J 4 bases; bases outside gene matches: 6. CDR3 nucleotides: TGTGCCATCAGGGAACCGGGACAGGGGAATCAGCCCCAGCATTTT. Protein product: CAIREPGQGNQPQHF.

The rearrangement uses TRBV5-1 and TRBJ2-1; 8 positions match TRBD2. J gave up 6 bases and V 1 base, and 6 bases lay outside the gene matches. CDR3 length: 15 residues. Germline V gene sequence: CDR1 SGHRS, CDR2 YFSETQ. CDR3 nucleotides: TGCGCCAGCAGCTTGTCGAGCGGGGGATCCAATGAGCAGTTCTTC. It encodes CASSLSSGGSNEQFF. The full variable domain, with the rest looked up from reference TRBV5-1 and TRBJ2-1, is KAGVTQTPRYLIKTRGQQVTLSCSPISGHRSVSWYQQTPGQGLQFLFEYFSETQRNKGNFPGRFSGRQFSNSRSEMNVSTLELGDSALYLCASSLSSGGSNEQFFGPGTRLTVL.

V gene TRBV29-1 combines with J gene TRBJ2-3; 15 bases fit TRBD2. The CDR3 has 14 residues. The V gene end was trimmed by 7 bases and the J gene end by 4 bases; junction bases not matched to a gene: 3. Germline V gene lookup returns CDR1 SQVTM and CDR2 ANQGSEA. The CDR3 nucleotides are TGCAGCGCCTGGACTAGCGGGAGGGCAGATACGCAGTATTTT. Encoded protein: CSAWTSGRADTQYF.

The chain links TRBV19 to TRBJ2-5; no reliable D call. Per germline, CDR1 LNHDA and CDR2 SQIVND (reference sequence). The CDR3 runs 13 residues. V lost 9 bases to trimming and J lost 0 bases, with 11 bases between them. CDR3 amino acids: CASPGEYQETQYF. As DNA, the CDR3 is TGTGCCAGCCCCGGAGAGTACCAAGAGACCCAGTACTTC.

The chain joins TRBV18 to TRBJ1-5; 8 bases match TRBD1. The CDR3 has 14 amino acids. Trimming cost V 4 bases and J 3 bases; bases outside gene matches: 2. Germline assignment: CDR1 KGHSH and CDR2 LQKENI. CDR3 residues: CASSHRGDNQPQHF. CDR3 nucleotide sequence: TGTGCCAGCTCACACAGGGGGGACAATCAGCCCCAGCATTTT.

V is TRBV7-8 and J is TRBJ1-2; 9 bases line up with TRBD1. This CDR3 has 15 amino acids. Trimming took 5 bases from V and 4 from J; bases not matched to a gene: 8. CDR1 and CDR2 (germline): SGHVS, FQNEAQ. This CDR3 is CASSRRGQGTYGYTF. The CDR3 DNA reads TGTGCCAGCAGCCGGAGGGGACAGGGAACCTATGGCTACACCTTC.

The gene calls are TRBV4-2 and TRBJ2-3; D gene ambiguous. The germline CDR1 and CDR2 sequences are LGHNA and YNFKEQ. Trimming shortened V by 4 bases and J by 0 bases, and 11 bases separated the two germline ends. The CDR3 runs to 15 residues. The CDR3 region has the DNA TGTGCCAGCAGCCGACTTCCCACCAGCACAGATACGCAGTATTTT. Translating it yields CASSRLPTSTDTQYF.

This clone was found once. The rearrangement uses TRBV19 and TRBJ1-1; 7 nucleotides line up with TRBD1. This CDR3 is built from 13 residues. CDR1 LNHDA and CDR2 SQIVND come from the germline V gene (reference sequence). The ends lost 7 bases at V and 3 bases at J; junction bases unmatched: 5. This chain's CDR3 is CASTRDRDTEAFF. The CDR3 DNA reads TGTGCCAGTACCCGGGACAGAGACACTGAAGCTTTCTTT.

The chain is built from TRBV6-5 and TRBJ1-2; 7 bases are a match to TRBD1. Looked up from germline, CDR1 is MNHEY and CDR2 is SVGAGI. With 7 bases clipped from V and 4 bases from J, the junction kept 6 bases outside the gene matches. CDR3 size: 13 residues. This chain's CDR3 is CASTNTGVYGYTF. As DNA, the CDR3 is TGTGCCAGCACCAACACAGGGGTCTATGGCTACACCTTC.